This T cell receptor beta chain derives from a study of neurological immune-mediated disorders. Broader study findings: CDR3 amino acid sequences found in expanded clones were never shared across subjects, suggesting private repertoires in all groups.

Volunteers from a blood bank in Maryland, USA, constituted the healthy controls. 2 million PBMCs stored at -80 C were the source of the unsorted libraries. Each CDR3 protein gets one entry after TCRdb re-called the 5' RACE reads with MiXCR. The table includes approximately 74,000 distinct CDR3 sequences, 9.4% detected once. CDR1 is LNHDA and CDR2 is SQIVND in the germline V gene (reference sequence). This CDR3 has 14 amino acids. V trimming: 5 bases; J trimming: 2 bases; junction bases outside the gene matches: 5. In regard to this clonotype: Its specificity is unknown.

The chain uses TRBV19 and TRBJ2-5, with 7 bases lining up with TRBD1. The sequenced sample consisted of PBMCs. The sequence was obtained from a man aged 50 to 60 in good health. The CDR3 DNA reads as TGTGCCAGTAGTCCTCGACAGGGACAAGAGACCCAGTACTTC. Translating it yields CASSPRQGQETQYF.